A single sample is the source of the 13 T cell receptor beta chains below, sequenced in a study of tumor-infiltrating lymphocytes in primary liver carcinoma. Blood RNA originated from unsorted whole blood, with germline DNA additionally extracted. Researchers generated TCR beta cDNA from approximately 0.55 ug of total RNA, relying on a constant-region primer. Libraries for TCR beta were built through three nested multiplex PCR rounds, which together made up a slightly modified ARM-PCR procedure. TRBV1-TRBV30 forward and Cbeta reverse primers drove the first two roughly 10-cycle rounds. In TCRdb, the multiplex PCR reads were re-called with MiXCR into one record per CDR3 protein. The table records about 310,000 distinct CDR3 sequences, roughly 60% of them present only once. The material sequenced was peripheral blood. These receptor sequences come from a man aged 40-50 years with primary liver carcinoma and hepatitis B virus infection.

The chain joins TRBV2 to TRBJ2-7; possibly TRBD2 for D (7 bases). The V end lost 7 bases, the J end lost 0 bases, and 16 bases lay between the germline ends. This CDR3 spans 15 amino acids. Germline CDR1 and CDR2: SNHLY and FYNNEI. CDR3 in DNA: TGTGCCAGCAAGGTTGGGGGGGCCATCTCCTACGAGCAGTACTTC. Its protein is CASKVGGAISYEQYF.

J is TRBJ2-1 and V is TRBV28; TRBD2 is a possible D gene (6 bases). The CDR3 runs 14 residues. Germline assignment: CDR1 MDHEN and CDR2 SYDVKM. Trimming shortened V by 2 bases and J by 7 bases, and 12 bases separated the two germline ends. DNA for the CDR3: TGTGCCAGCAGTTTAGCGGGGTCGGGGAATGAGCAGTTCTTC. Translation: CASSLAGSGNEQFF.

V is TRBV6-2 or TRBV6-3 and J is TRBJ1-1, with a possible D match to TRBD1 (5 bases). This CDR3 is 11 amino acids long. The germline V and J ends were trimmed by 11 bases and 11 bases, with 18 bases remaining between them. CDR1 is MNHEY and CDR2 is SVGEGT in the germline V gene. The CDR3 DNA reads TGTGCCGGCTGTTCGGCAGGGCCGGCTTTCTTT. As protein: CAGCSAGPAFF.

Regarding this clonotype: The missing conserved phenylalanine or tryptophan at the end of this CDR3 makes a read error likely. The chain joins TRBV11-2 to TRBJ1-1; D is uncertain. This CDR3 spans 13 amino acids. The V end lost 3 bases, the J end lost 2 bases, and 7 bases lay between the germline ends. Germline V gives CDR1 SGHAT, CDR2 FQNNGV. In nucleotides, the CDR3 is TGTGCCAGCAGCTTCAAGGAAAACACTGAAGCTTTCTTA. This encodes CASSFKENTEAFL.

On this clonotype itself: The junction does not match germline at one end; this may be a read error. The chain's CDR3 is CASSYQTGENTEAVF. The DNA for the CDR3 is TGCGCCAGCAGCTACCAGACAGGGGAGAACACTGAAGCTGTCTTT. The rearrangement joins TRBV5-1 to TRBJ1-1, with 8 bases aligning to TRBD1. In germline, CDR1 is SGHRS, CDR2 YFSETQ. The CDR3 is 15 amino acids. Using reference TRBV5-1 and TRBJ1-1 for the parts outside the CDR3, the full variable domain is KAGVTQTPRYLIKTRGQQVTLSCSPISGHRSVSWYQQTPGQGLQFLFEYFSETQRNKGNFPGRFSGRQFSNSRSEMNVSTLELGDSALYLCASSYQTGENTEAVFGQGTRLTVV.

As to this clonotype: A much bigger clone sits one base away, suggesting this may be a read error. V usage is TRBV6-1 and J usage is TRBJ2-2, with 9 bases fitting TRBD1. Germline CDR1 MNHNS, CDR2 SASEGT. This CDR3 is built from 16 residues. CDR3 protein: CASSDDRGSNTWELFF. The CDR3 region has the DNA TGTGCCAGCAGTGACGACAGGGGGTCGAACACCTGGGAGCTGTTTTTT.

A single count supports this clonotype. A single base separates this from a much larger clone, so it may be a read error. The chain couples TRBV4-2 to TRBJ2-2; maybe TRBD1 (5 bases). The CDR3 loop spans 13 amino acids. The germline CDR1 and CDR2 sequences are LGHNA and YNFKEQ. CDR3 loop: CTSSQGDTGELFF. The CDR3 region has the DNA TGTACCAGCAGCCAAGGGGACACCGGGGAGCTGTTTTTT.

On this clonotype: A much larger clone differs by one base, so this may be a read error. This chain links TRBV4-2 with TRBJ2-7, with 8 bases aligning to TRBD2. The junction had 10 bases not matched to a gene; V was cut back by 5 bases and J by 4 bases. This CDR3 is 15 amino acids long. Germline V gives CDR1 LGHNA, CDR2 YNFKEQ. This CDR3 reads CASSARQAGEYEQYF. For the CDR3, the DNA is TGTGCCAGCAGCGCCCGACAAGCGGGAGAGTACGAGCAGTACTTC.

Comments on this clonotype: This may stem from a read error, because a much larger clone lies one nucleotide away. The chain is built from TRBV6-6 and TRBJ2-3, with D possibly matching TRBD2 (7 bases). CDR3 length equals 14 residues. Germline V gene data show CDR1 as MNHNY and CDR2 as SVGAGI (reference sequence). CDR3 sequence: CVSRAPGEGDTQYF. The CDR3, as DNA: TGTGTCAGCAGAGCTCCAGGGGAGGGTGATACGCAGTATTTT.

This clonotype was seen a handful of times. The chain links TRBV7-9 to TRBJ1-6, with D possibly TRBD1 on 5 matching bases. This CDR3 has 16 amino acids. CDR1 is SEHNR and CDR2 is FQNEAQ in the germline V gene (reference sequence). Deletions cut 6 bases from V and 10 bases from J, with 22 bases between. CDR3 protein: CASSFTPGMGRSPLHF. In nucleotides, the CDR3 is TGTGCCAGCAGTTTTACCCCAGGGATGGGTCGCTCACCCCTCCACTTT. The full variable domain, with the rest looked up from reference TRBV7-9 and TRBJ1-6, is DTGVSQNPRHKITKRGQNVTFRCDPISEHNRLYWYRQTLGQGPEFLTYFQNEAQLEKSRLLSDRFSAERPKGSFSTLEIQRTEQGDSAMYLCASSFTPGMGRSPLHFGNGTRLTVT.

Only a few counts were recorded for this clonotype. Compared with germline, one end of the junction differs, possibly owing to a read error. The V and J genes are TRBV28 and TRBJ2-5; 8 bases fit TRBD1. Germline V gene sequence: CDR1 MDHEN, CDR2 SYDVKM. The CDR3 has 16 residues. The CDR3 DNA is TGTGCCAGCAGTTTACCCGGGACAGGTCCCCAAGAGACCCAGTATTTC. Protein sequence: CASSLPGTGPQETQYF. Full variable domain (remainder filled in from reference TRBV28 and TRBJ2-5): DVKVTQSSRYLVKRTGEKVFLECVQDMDHENMFWYRQDPGLGLRLIYFSYDVKMKEKGDIPEGYSVSREKKERFSLILESASTNQTSMYLCASSLPGTGPQETQYFGPGTRLLVL.

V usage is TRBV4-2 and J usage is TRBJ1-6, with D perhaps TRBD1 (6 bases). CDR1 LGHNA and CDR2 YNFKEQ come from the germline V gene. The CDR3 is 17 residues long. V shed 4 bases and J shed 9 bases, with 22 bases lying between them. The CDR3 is CASSRDGIQGGGSPLHF. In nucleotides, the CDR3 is TGTGCCAGCAGCCGAGATGGGATACAGGGTGGCGGTTCACCCCTCCACTTT.

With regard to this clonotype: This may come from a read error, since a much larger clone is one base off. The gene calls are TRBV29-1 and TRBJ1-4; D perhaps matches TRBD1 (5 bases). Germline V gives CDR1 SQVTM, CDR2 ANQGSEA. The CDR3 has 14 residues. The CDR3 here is CSVRDRATSEKLFF. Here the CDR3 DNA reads TGCAGCGTTAGAGACAGAGCAACTAGTGAAAAACTGTTTTTT. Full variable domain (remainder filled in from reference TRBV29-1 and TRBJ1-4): SAVISQKPSRDICQRGTSLTIQCQVDSQVTMMFWYRQQPGQSLTLIATANQGSEATYESGFVIDKFPISRPNLTFSTLTVSNMSPEDSSIYLCSVRDRATSEKLFFGSGTQLSVL.